This TCR beta chain was found in a study of blood T cell repertoires in COVID-19. Study summary: T cells, B-cell-depleted T cells, or PBMCs provided the cDNA or gDNA that served as material.

How the authors handled the data: Amplifying reference gene primers gave estimates of nucleated cell counts. The repertoire was sequenced with immunoSEQ multiplex PCR; TCRdb's copy has only in-frame clones and lacks some. That table gives V, J and clone size, and the DNA gave D and trimming. The profile covers more than 100,000 clones, with around 83% appearing a single time and approximately 16% taken by the ten largest. The germline CDR1 and CDR2 sequences are LNHDA and SQIVND (reference sequence). V trimming: 3 bases; J trimming: 4 bases; junction bases outside the gene matches: 7. The CDR3 totals 16 residues.

The source of this sequence is a woman between 50 and 59 years old with acute or convalescent COVID-19. Input material: peripheral blood. The rearrangement links TRBV19 to TRBJ2-1; 9 nucleotides align to TRBD2. CDR3 DNA: TGTGCCAGTAGTATCCGCGGGGGGGCCCCTTACAATGAGCAGTTCTTC. Its protein is CASSIRGGAPYNEQFF.